The T cell receptor beta chain under discussion was sequenced for a study of response to subunit inactivated influenza vaccine. Study-wide points: Researchers suggested that each seasonal influenza vaccination recruits few new T cells.

The CDR3 is 14 amino acids. Germline-derived CDR1 and CDR2 are DFQATT and SNEGSKA (reference sequence). V was trimmed by 1 base and J by 4 bases, leaving 13 bases between them. MiXCR was run by TCRdb on the RT-PCR reads, yielding one entry per CDR3 protein. The sample records hundreds of thousands of distinct CDR3 sequences, 15% to 18% being singletons. Concerning this clonotype itself: Its target is unknown.

The V gene is TRBV20-1, the J gene TRBJ2-5; maybe TRBD1 (5 bases). The sequencing here drew on PBMCs from blood, taken 11 to 12 days after vaccination. This TCR was recovered from a man between 50 and 59 years old who received an inactivated influenza vaccine. The CDR3 reads CSARARNRGETQYF. Here the CDR3 DNA reads TGCAGTGCTAGAGCAAGGAATAGGGGAGAGACCCAGTACTTC.